This T cell receptor beta chain stems from a study of shared clonotypes between healthy human individuals (dated by TCRdb to 2019 to 2021). For the wider study: A couple of women and three men aged 18 to 49 years were included in the cohort. For each donor, three plates each were used for CD4 naive and CD4 memory, two plates were used for CD8 naive, and one plate was used for CD8 memory. Blood TCR repertoires of about five healthy adults were deeply sequenced to estimate repertoire size and the extent of clonotype sharing between individuals. Different laboratories and diverse techniques were used to prepare libraries and sequence TCR repertoires, to increase sequencing depth and limit assay-specific biases. Leukapheresis yielded between about 0.85 and 10 billion PBMCs per donor. The paper's findings and limits, for the study overall: Because the study included only a small number of donors, the genetic and exposure-history diversity represented was limited. Higher generation probabilities were observed for clonotypes shared by all four sorted-subset donors than for non-shared clonotypes. Even with the large sequencing depth, rarefaction of the sorted-subset datasets indicated that sequencing was incomplete. Across a few donors, about 5% of naive CD4, roughly 3.3% of naive CD8, 2.3% of memory CD4, and around 0.4% of memory CD8 clonotypes were shared. Sampling was limited to blood, and TCR repertoires in tissue likely differ from TCR repertoires in blood. Based on pairwise subsampling, the degree of clonotype sharing among donors was expected to be affected by sequencing depth. Larger estimated clonotype richness was generally found for naive subsets than for memory subsets.

Healthy HIV-negative adults with no recently reported acute infections or vaccinations were included as donors. All donors were Caucasian adults living in Nashville, Tennessee, USA. Magnetic negative selection was used to enrich CD4+ T cells, after which naive cells were positively selected on CD45RA and the negative fraction became the memory subset. After blood collection by leukapheresis, PBMCs were isolated using Ficoll-Histopaque density gradient centrifugation and then cryopreserved in the vapor phase of liquid nitrogen. Analytical flow cytometry was used to check the purity and quantity of each magnetically sorted T cell population. Genomic DNA was isolated from every sorted fraction and measured by UV absorbance on a Nanodrop 2000c. Details on this clone: Its target antigen remains unknown. No base qualities exist here, and no much larger clone lies one base off it.

The germline V gene specifies SQVTM as CDR1 and ANQGSEA as CDR2. From the cysteine through the phenylalanine, the CDR3 covers 13 amino acids. The entry retains the CDR3 DNA only, 39 bases that are in frame from base 1. Relative to germline, V is 8 bases shorter and J is 4 bases shorter, with 17 bases between their ends. TCR CDR3 regions were amplified from genomic DNA by multiplex PCR using the deep immunoSEQ assay. Extracted genomic DNA from each cell subset was distributed evenly across all wells of several immunoSEQ 96-well plates, and each plate was treated as a replicate. For sorted subsets, each replicate PCR was loaded with about 0.2 ug genomic DNA, equivalent to about 30,000 T cell genomes. The purified libraries were quantified using a Qubit 3.0 fluorometer, sized with a Bioanalyzer 2100, and then quantified again using the KAPA Library Quantification kit. A separate single-read 150-cycle Illumina NextSeq 550 flow cell was used to sequence each immunoSEQ 96-well plate. Per the original workflow: Because the immunoSEQ output included only junctional sequences and no quality scores, the filtering could not be the same as the filtering used for full-length reads. To assign V/J genes and CDR3, sequences were annotated using PyIR, a Python wrapper for IgBLAST v1.9, with IMGT germline references. Reads with weak V/J assignments (E-value above 1e-6), missing CDR3, stop codons, out-of-frame junctions, or ambiguous translated residues were removed. V3J clonotypes were defined by identical inferred V gene, J gene, and CDR3 amino acid sequence. Percentage overlap between repertoires was calculated by dividing the number of shared unique clonotypes by the size of the smaller repertoire. Three approaches were used to assess repertoire richness: RTK rarefaction, the Chao1 estimator, and Recon v2.1 estimates of unobserved clonotypes. Generation probabilities for all TCRbeta clonotypes obtained by the gDNA method from several donors were computed using OLGA. TCRdb's version of the immuneACCESS table is confined to in-frame rearrangements and falls short of the full clone set. An unresolved V gene accounts for under half of the shortfall where checked; the remainder is of unknown origin. That table is the source of V, J and clone size, and D and trimming were worked out from the DNA. For this sample the table gives 2 million to 2.5 million clones, of which over 85% were detected only once. The biggest ten clones account for about 0.37% of the sample.

Sequenced: naive CD4+ T cells from PBMCs. Taken with the paper, the label for cell subset or site translates to: CD45RA+ positively selected. The rearranged chain carries TRBV29-1 and TRBJ2-5, with no D gene named confidently. This clonotype was obtained from a man younger than 35 in good health. Some clones in this sample may be carry-over from other donors' samples. Here is the DNA: TGCAGCCACGTTATTGGTCCGCTAGAGACCCAGTACTTC. Its protein reads: CSHVIGPLETQYF.